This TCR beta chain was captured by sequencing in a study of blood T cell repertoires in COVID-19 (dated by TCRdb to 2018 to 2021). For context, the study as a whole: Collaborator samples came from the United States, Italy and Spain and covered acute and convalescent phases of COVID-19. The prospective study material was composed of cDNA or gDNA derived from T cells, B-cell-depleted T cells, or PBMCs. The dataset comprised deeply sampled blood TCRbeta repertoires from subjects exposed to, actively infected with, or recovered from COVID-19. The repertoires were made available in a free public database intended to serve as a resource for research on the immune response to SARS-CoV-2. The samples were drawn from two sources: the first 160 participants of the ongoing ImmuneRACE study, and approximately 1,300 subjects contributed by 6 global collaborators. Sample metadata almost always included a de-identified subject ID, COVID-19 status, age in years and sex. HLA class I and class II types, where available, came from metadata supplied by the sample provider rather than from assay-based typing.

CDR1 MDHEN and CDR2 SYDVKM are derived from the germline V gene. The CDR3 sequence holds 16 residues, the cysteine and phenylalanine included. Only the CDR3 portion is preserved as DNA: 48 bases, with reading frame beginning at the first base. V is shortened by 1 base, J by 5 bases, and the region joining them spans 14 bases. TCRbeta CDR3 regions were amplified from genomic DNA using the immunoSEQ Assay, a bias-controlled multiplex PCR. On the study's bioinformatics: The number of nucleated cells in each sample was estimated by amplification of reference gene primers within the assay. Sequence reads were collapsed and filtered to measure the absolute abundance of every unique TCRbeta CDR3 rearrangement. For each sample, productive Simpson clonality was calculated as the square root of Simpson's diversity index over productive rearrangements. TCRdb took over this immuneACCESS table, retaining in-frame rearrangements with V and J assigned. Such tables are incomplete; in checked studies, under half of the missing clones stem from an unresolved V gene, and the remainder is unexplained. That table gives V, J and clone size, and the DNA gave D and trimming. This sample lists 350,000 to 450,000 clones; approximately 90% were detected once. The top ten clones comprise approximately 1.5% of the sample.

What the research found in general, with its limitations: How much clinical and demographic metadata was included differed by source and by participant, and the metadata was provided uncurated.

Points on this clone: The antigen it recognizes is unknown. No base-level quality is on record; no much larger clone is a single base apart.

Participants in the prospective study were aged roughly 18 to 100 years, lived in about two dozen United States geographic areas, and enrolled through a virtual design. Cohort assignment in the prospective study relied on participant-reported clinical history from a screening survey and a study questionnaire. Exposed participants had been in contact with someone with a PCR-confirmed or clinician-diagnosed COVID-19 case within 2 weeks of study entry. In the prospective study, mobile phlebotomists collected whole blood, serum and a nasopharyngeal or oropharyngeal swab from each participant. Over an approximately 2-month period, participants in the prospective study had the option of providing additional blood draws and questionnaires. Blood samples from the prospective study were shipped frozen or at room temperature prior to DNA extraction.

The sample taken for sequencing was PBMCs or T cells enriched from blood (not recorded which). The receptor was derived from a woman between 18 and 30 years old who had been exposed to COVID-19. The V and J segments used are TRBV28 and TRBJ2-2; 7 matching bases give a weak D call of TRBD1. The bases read TGTGCCAGCAGTTTATTGGAGGGGGCGCGAACCGGGGAGCTGTTTTTT. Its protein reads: CASSLLEGARTGELFF.